This T cell receptor beta chain was captured by sequencing in a study of T-cell reconstitution after alpha-beta-depleted transplantation in children. CDR3 length: 12 amino acids. V dropped 3 bases and J dropped 7; count of bases not matched to a gene: 2. From germline, CDR1 is DFQATT and CDR2 SNEGSKA (reference sequence). A TCRbeta library incorporating unique molecular identifiers was prepared. TCRdb independently ran MiXCR on the PCR reads; one entry per CDR3 protein. The sample has about 600,000 distinct CDR3 sequences, roughly a tenth seen once. This clonotype appeared a few times. The receptor was derived from a human donor who donated a stem cell graft to a child with acute myeloid leukemia. Material: PBMCs from the stem cell graft donor, obtained from the stem cell graft. This chain joins TRBV20-1 and TRBJ1-2; 10 bases are shared with TRBD1. This CDR3 is CSASWDRGGYTF. The CDR3 DNA is TGCAGTGCTAGTTGGGACAGGGGTGGCTACACCTTC.